The 27 T cell receptor beta chains given below trace back to one sample, sequenced in a study of T cell responses to AZD1222 COVID-19 vaccine. Clones were sequenced by immunoSEQ multiplex PCR, and TCRdb holds only the in-frame ones, with some missing. There are roughly 97,000 clones in the sample; about 90% occur only once, and more than 6.5% lies in the top ten. The sample consisted of peripheral blood, taken on day 0 of AZD1222 vaccination. Every receptor here comes from an adult in good health.

The chain carries TRBV28 and TRBJ2-1, with D unresolved. The CDR3 is 12 residues long. Per germline, CDR1 MDHEN and CDR2 SYDVKM. The V end lost 5 bases, the J end lost 10 bases, and 12 bases lay between the germline ends. The CDR3 bases are TGTGCCAGCAGTGCAGGCGCCAAGGAGCAGTTCTTC. This encodes CASSAGAKEQFF.

The chain uses TRBV6-4 and TRBJ2-3; D gene unclear. CDR1 and CDR2 from the germline V gene are MRHNA and SNTAGT. Trimming removed 2 bases at V and 4 bases at J, with 16 bases between. The CDR3 totals 16 residues. The CDR3 region has the DNA TGTGCCAGCAGTGACGCAGCAGGAAGGTCCGCAGATACGCAGTATTTT. Amino acids: CASSDAAGRSADTQYF.

The CDR3 DNA reads TGTGCCAGCTCACCACAGTCGGAGGGGAATTCACCCCTCCACTTT. This sequence encodes CASSPQSEGNSPLHF. V and J are TRBV18 and TRBJ1-6, with D possibly being TRBD1 (5 bases). Germline-derived CDR1 and CDR2 are KGHSH and LQKENI. The germline V and J ends were trimmed by 1 base and 7 bases, with 11 bases remaining between them. CDR3 length: 15 amino acids.

The chain recombines TRBV6-2 or TRBV6-3 with TRBJ1-4; D not certain. The germline V and J ends were trimmed by 5 bases and 4 bases, with 11 bases remaining between them. The CDR3 runs 14 residues. Germline CDR1 is MNHEY and CDR2 is SVGEGT. The CDR3 here is CASSNGRINEKLFF. The CDR3 nucleotides are TGTGCCAGCAGTAACGGCCGGATTAATGAAAAACTGTTTTTT.

This rearrangement joins TRBV28 to TRBJ1-2; TRBD1 matches 9 bases. Per germline, CDR1 MDHEN and CDR2 SYDVKM. Trimming removed 3 bases from V and 6 bases from J; junction bases left unmatched: 5. The CDR3 has 14 residues. CDR3 DNA: TGTGCCAGCAGTTTGTTGGGACAGGGTCATGGCTACACCTTC. It specifies CASSLLGQGHGYTF.

This sequence joins TRBV7-9 and TRBJ2-1; the D is unclear. With 3 bases removed from V and 7 bases from J, the gap between germline ends came to 7 bases. This CDR3 region has 12 residues. Germline CDR1 SEHNR, CDR2 FQNEAQ (reference sequence). CDR3 region: CASSFPANEQFF. The CDR3 DNA is TGTGCCAGCAGCTTCCCGGCAAATGAGCAGTTCTTC.

The chain links TRBV27 to TRBJ1-1; perhaps TRBD1 as D (6 bases). There are 15 residues in the CDR3. In germline, CDR1 is MNHEY, CDR2 SMNVEV (reference sequence). Trimming stripped 2 bases from V and 1 base from J, with 11 bases between. Here the CDR3 DNA reads TGTGCCAGCAGTTTACTGGGACATTCGAACACTGAAGCTTTCTTT. This translates into CASSLLGHSNTEAFF.

In its sample, this clone was seen a few times. The chain has TRBV7-6 and TRBJ1-6; 7 positions match TRBD1. The length of the CDR3 is 15 residues. The ends lost 3 bases at V and 3 bases at J; junction bases unmatched: 2. Germline assignment: CDR1 SGHVS and CDR2 FNYEAQ. The CDR3 loop is CASSLTGNYNSPLHF. CDR3 coding DNA: TGTGCCAGCAGCTTGACAGGGAACTATAATTCACCCCTCCACTTT.

V is TRBV19 and J is TRBJ1-5; D ambiguous. The CDR3 runs to 15 residues. The V and J ends lost 3 bases and 0 bases respectively, with 9 bases between them. Germline CDR1 reads LNHDA; CDR2 reads SQIVND (reference sequence). The DNA for the CDR3 is TGTGCCAGTAGTATCCAACATTATAGCAATCAGCCCCAGCATTTT. Amino acids: CASSIQHYSNQPQHF.

Here the CDR3 reads CASSRTRDRGTNYGYTF. The CDR3, as DNA: TGCGCCAGCAGCCGGACCCGGGACAGGGGCACTAACTATGGCTACACCTTC. The chain is built from TRBV5-1 and TRBJ1-2, with 10 bases that match TRBD1. The CDR3 is 17 residues long. CDR1 is SGHRS and CDR2 is YFSETQ in the germline V gene. With V trimmed by 4 bases and J by 0 bases, 9 bases remained unmatched.

The chain links TRBV2 to TRBJ1-2; tentative D call: TRBD1 (5 bases). Germline V gene data show CDR1 as SNHLY and CDR2 as FYNNEI. Deletions cut 8 bases from V and 6 bases from J, with 16 bases between. The CDR3 runs to 13 residues. CDR3 sequence (DNA): TGTGCCAGCGGGCAGGGCAGGTGGGATGGCTACACCTTC. Translating it yields CASGQGRWDGYTF.

The J gene is TRBJ1-1, the V gene TRBV3-1 (or the pseudogene TRBV3-2), with a weak D call TRBD1 (6 bases). V gave up 4 bases and J gave up 1 base, with 19 bases separating them. Germline CDR1 LGHDT, CDR2 YNNKEL (reference sequence). The CDR3 length is 17 residues. CDR3 loop: CASSLRTGARGNTEAFF. CDR3 DNA: TGTGCCAGCAGCCTACGAACCGGGGCCAGGGGGAACACTGAAGCTTTCTTT.

The V call is TRBV7-2, the J call TRBJ1-3, with D uncertain. Per the germline V gene, CDR1 is SGHTA and CDR2 is FQGNSA. V was trimmed by 5 bases and J by 1 base, leaving 12 bases between them. The CDR3 has 15 residues. CDR3 DNA: TGTGCCAGCAGCACCTTCATGGGGTCTGGAAACACCATATATTTT. Translation: CASSTFMGSGNTIYF.

This clone appeared a few times. The CDR3 sequence: CASSSGPLRGYTF. The CDR3 DNA sequence: TGTGCCAGCAGTTCCGGGCCTCTAAGGGGCTACACCTTC. The chain employs TRBV6-5 and TRBJ1-2; no definite D call. Per germline, CDR1 MNHEY and CDR2 SVGAGI. V was pared by 4 bases and J by 8 bases, with 14 bases between. The CDR3 length is 13 residues.

The genes are TRBV7-2 and TRBJ1-3, with D unresolved. The germline V gene has CDR1 SGHTA and CDR2 FQGNSA. Trimming took 5 bases from V and 0 from J, leaving 8 bases between them. CDR3 length: 14 amino acids. The CDR3 sequence: CASSIQSSGNTIYF. The CDR3 DNA is TGTGCCAGCAGCATACAGAGCTCTGGAAACACCATATATTTT.

The chain couples TRBV6-5 to TRBJ1-1; a possible D gene is TRBD1 (5 bases). CDR3 length: 15 residues. V dropped 6 bases and J dropped 6 bases, with 20 bases sitting between them. Per germline, CDR1 MNHEY and CDR2 SVGAGI. The CDR3 bases are TGTGCCAGCAGACTGACGGGGCTGGGGTTCGCTGAAGCTTTCTTT. Residues: CASRLTGLGFAEAFF.

This sequence joins TRBV14 and TRBJ1-1, with D tentatively TRBD1 (5 bases). The CDR3 consists of 15 residues. Germline V CDR1 and CDR2: SGHDN, FVKESK. V was trimmed by 0 bases and J by 7 bases, leaving 15 bases between them. DNA of the CDR3: TGTGCCAGCAGCCAAGATGCGACAGCCCGTCTTGAAGCTTTCTTT. Residues: CASSQDATARLEAFF.

The V gene is TRBV2, the J gene TRBJ2-7, with TRBD2 as a possible D gene (5 bases). Between the trimmed V and J ends, which lost 6 bases and 7 bases, there was a span of 13 bases. Germline V gene data show CDR1 as SNHLY and CDR2 as FYNNEI. The CDR3 is made up of 12 amino acids. DNA for the CDR3: TGTGCCAGCAGCCTCGGACTGAGTGAGCAGTACTTC. This codes for CASSLGLSEQYF.

This chain uses TRBV28 with TRBJ2-7, with TRBD1 matching over 8 bases. V dropped 3 bases and J dropped 3; count of bases not matched to a gene: 7. The germline V gene encodes CDR1 MDHEN and CDR2 SYDVKM. The CDR3 is 15 residues long. CDR3 loop: CASSLDRVKLYEQYF. The CDR3 bases are TGTGCCAGCAGTTTGGACAGGGTGAAACTCTACGAGCAGTACTTC.

This chain joins TRBV30 and TRBJ1-4; D is perhaps TRBD1 (5 bases). This CDR3 has 15 amino acids. Germline CDR1 reads GTSNPN; CDR2 reads SVGIG (reference sequence). The V and J ends lost 2 bases and 4 bases respectively, with 14 bases between them. CDR3 sequence: CAWSHGGTSNEKLFF. CDR3 DNA sequence: TGTGCCTGGAGTCACGGGGGTACGAGTAATGAAAAACTGTTTTTT.

The gene calls are TRBV25-1 and TRBJ2-1, with 8 positions matching TRBD1. Germline V CDR1 and CDR2: MGHDK, SYGVNS. J was trimmed by 4 bases and V by 0 bases; bases with no gene match: 2. CDR3 length: 15 amino acids. The CDR3 nucleotides read TGTGCCAGCAGTGAATACGGGACAGGTTACAATGAGCAGTTCTTC. Protein sequence: CASSEYGTGYNEQFF. The variable domain in full, with the rest retrieved from reference TRBV25-1 and TRBJ2-1, is EADIYQTPRYLVIGTGKKITLECSQTMGHDKMYWYQQDPGMELHLIHYSYGVNSTEKGDLSSESTVSRIRTEHFPLTLESARPSHTSQYLCASSEYGTGYNEQFFGPGTRLTVL.

This clone has just a few counts. The chain carries TRBV2 and TRBJ1-1; D unresolved. The CDR3 has 13 residues. Germline lookup yields CDR1 SNHLY and CDR2 FYNNEI. Deletions cut 7 bases from V and 1 base from J, with 10 bases between. The chain's CDR3 is CASIDRGNTEAFF. The CDR3, as DNA: TGTGCCAGCATAGACCGGGGGAACACTGAAGCTTTCTTT.

The chain has TRBV6-1 and TRBJ2-1; D is unclear. Germline assignment: CDR1 MNHNS and CDR2 SASEGT. CDR3 length: 14 residues. V lost 0 bases and J lost 5, with 8 bases in between. In DNA, the CDR3 is TGTGCCAGCAGTGAAGCGGCATCCCACAATGAGCAGTTCTTC. Translation: CASSEAASHNEQFF.

This clone has only one observation. J is TRBJ1-1 and V is TRBV7-9; D ambiguous. V was trimmed by 1 base and J by 1 base, leaving 4 bases between them. The CDR3 is 13 residues long. Per germline, CDR1 SEHNR and CDR2 FQNEAQ (reference sequence). CDR3 sequence (DNA): TGTGCCAGCAGCTTAGTCGAGAACACTGAAGCTTTCTTT. The encoded protein is CASSLVENTEAFF. Full variable domain (remainder filled in from reference TRBV7-9 and TRBJ1-1): DTGVSQNPRHKITKRGQNVTFRCDPISEHNRLYWYRQTLGQGPEFLTYFQNEAQLEKSRLLSDRFSAERPKGSFSTLEIQRTEQGDSAMYLCASSLVENTEAFFGQGTRLTVV.

The sample holds one count of this clone. This sequence joins TRBV19 and TRBJ1-2; 9 positions match TRBD1. Trimming removed 2 bases from V and 8 bases from J; junction bases left unmatched: 6. There are 14 residues in the CDR3. Germline lookup yields CDR1 LNHDA and CDR2 SQIVND (reference sequence). The CDR3 sequence is CASSIPGQGLGYTF. CDR3 sequence (DNA): TGTGCCAGTAGTATACCGGGACAGGGATTGGGCTACACCTTC.

A single count supports this clone. CDR3 coding DNA: TGTGCCAGCAGCTCCGTAGGTTTGGGGGCTGATGAAGCTTTCTTT. Amino acid sequence: CASSSVGLGADEAFF. The chain uses TRBV11-2 and TRBJ1-1; D might be TRBD1 (6 bases). This CDR3 spans 15 amino acids. V was pared by 4 bases and J by 7 bases, with 19 bases between. In germline, CDR1 is SGHAT, CDR2 FQNNGV.

The chain is built from TRBV6-2 or TRBV6-3 and TRBJ1-1; 7 positions agree with TRBD1. CDR1 is MNHEY, CDR2 SVGEGT, per germline. The CDR3 contains 15 residues. V lost 2 bases and J lost 0; bases outside the gene matches: 3. The DNA of the CDR3 is TGTGCCAGCAGTTACAGGGGACAGATGAACACTGAAGCTTTCTTT. As protein: CASSYRGQMNTEAFF.